A single sample is the source of the 4 T cell receptor beta chains below, sequenced in a study of blood T cell repertoires in COVID-19. Sequenced by immunoSEQ multiplex PCR; TCRdb stores in-frame clones only, minus some. The table has 110,000 or so clones, 75% to 85% seen once; the top ten hold under 8%. The sample comprised peripheral blood. The receptors here all came from a woman aged 80 or older with active or convalescent COVID-19.

The V gene is TRBV28, the J gene TRBJ1-5, with 7 nucleotides matching TRBD1. The V and J ends lost 7 bases and 0 bases, in that order; junction bases with no gene match: 18. Germline V CDR1 and CDR2: MDHEN, SYDVKM. CDR3 length: 19 amino acids. In nucleotides, the CDR3 is TGTGCCAGCACGTTAGGGGGCCTCATCGCCGTTTATAGCAATCAGCCCCAGCATTTT. Its translation is CASTLGGLIAVYSNQPQHF. The whole variable domain, filled in from reference TRBV28 and TRBJ1-5, reads DVKVTQSSRYLVKRTGEKVFLECVQDMDHENMFWYRQDPGLGLRLIYFSYDVKMKEKGDIPEGYSVSREKKERFSLILESASTNQTSMYLCASTLGGLIAVYSNQPQHFGDGTRLSIL.

This clone was counted between two and nine times. In nucleotides, the CDR3 is TGTGCCTGGTCCCGGGACAGAGACTATGGCTACACCTTC. Protein: CAWSRDRDYGYTF. The chain is built from TRBV30 and TRBJ1-2; 7 positions match TRBD1. CDR3 length equals 13 residues. Trimming cost V 5 bases and J 3 bases; bases outside gene matches: 6. CDR1 and CDR2 from the germline V gene are GTSNPN and SVGIG (reference sequence).

This clone occurred once. The V and J genes are TRBV4-1 and TRBJ2-3, with D perhaps TRBD2 (8 bases). CDR1 and CDR2 from the germline V gene are MGHRA and YSYEKL. Trimming took 0 bases from V and 0 from J, leaving 25 bases between them. This CDR3 is built from 21 residues. The CDR3 DNA reads as TGCGCCAGCAGCCAAGATTCGATAGCGGGATCAGGGGGTACTAGCACAGATACGCAGTATTTT. Translated, it gives CASSQDSIAGSGGTSTDTQYF.

The V gene is TRBV19, the J gene TRBJ2-7; D is unclear. The V and J ends lost 6 bases and 2 bases respectively, with 20 bases between them. Germline V gene lookup returns CDR1 LNHDA and CDR2 SQIVND (reference sequence). The CDR3 length is 16 residues. CDR3 DNA sequence: TGTGCCAGTAGCCCGAGGTTTGACGTCCGAACCTACGAGCAGTACTTC. The encoded protein is CASSPRFDVRTYEQYF. The full variable domain, completed using reference TRBV19 and TRBJ2-7, is DGGITQSPKYLFRKEGQNVTLSCEQNLNHDAMYWYRQDPGQGLRLIYYSQIVNDFQKGDIAEGYSVSREKKESFPLTVTSAQKNPTAFYLCASSPRFDVRTYEQYFGPGTRLTVT.